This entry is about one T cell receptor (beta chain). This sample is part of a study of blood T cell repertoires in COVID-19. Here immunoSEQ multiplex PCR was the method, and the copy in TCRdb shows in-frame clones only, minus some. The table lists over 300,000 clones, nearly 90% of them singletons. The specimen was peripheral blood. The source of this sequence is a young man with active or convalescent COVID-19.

CDR3 nucleotide sequence: TGCGCCAGCAGCCAGGGGACAGGCCCATCTCACGAGCAGTACTTC. This translates into CASSQGTGPSHEQYF. The chain employs TRBV4-3 and TRBJ2-7; TRBD1 agrees at 8 bases. The CDR3 is 15 amino acids. V lost 3 bases, J lost 5 bases, and 9 bases stayed unmatched. In germline, CDR1 is LGHNA, CDR2 YSLEER.